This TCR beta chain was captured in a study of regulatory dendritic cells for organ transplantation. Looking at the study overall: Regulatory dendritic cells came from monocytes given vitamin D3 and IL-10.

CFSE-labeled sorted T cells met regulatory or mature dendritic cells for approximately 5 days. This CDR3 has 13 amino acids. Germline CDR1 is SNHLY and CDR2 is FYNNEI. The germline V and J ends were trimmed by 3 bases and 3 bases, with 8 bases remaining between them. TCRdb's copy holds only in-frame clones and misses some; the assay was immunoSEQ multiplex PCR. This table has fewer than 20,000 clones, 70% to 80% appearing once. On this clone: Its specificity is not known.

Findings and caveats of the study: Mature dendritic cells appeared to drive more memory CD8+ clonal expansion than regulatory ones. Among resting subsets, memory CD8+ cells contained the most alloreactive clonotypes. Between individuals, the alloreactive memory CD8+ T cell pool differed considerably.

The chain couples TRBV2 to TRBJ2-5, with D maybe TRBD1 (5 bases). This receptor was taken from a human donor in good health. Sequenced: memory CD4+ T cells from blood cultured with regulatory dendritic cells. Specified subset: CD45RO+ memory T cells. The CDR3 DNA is TGTGCCAGCAGTGAGACCAGGGAAGAGACCCAGTACTTC. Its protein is CASSETREETQYF. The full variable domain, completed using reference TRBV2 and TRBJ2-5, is EPEVTQTPSHQVTQMGQEVILRCVPISNHLYFYWYRQILGQKVEFLVSFYNNEISEKSEIFDDQFSVERPDGSNFTLKIRSTKLEDSAMYFCASSETREETQYFGPGTRLLVL.